These 13 T cell receptor beta chains share one sample of origin, sequenced in a study of T cells in Graves' hyperthyroidism and ophthalmopathy. TCR beta CDR3 region amplification was performed from RNA transcripts. Carried out on the TCR CDR3, a first-round RT-PCR used the HTBI primer set. TCRdb fed the multiplex PCR reads into MiXCR, producing one record per CDR3 protein. The sample lists 500,000 or so distinct CDR3 sequences, 16% occurring once. The sequenced material came from blood. These receptors all stem from a woman aged 25-40 years with Graves' ophthalmopathy.

The chain's CDR3 is CASSRSGRPYNEQFF. CDR3 DNA sequence: TGTGCCAGCAGTAGAAGCGGGAGGCCTTACAATGAGCAGTTCTTC. This rearrangement joins TRBV6-1 to TRBJ2-1, with TRBD2 matching 9 bases. Germline CDR1 reads MNHNS; CDR2 reads SASEGT. Trimming cost V 5 bases and J 4 bases; bases outside gene matches: 6. The CDR3 is 15 amino acids.

The V gene is TRBV13, the J gene TRBJ1-1, with D possibly TRBD1 on 6 matching bases. The V end lost 5 bases, the J end lost 11 bases, and 18 bases lay between the germline ends. The germline gives CDR1 PRHDT, CDR2 FYEKMQ (reference sequence). This CDR3 comprises 13 residues. This chain's CDR3 is CASSVAKGGVAFF. As DNA, the CDR3 is TGTGCCAGCAGCGTAGCCAAGGGGGGAGTGGCTTTCTTT. The full variable domain, in which reference TRBV13 and TRBJ1-1 provide the parts outside the CDR3, is AAGVIQSPRHLIKEKRETATLKCYPIPRHDTVYWYQQGPGQDPQFLISFYEKMQSDKGSIPDRFSAQQFSDYHSELNMSSLELGDSALYFCASSVAKGGVAFFGQGTRLTVV.

This clonotype was seen at least ten times. This chain uses TRBV28 with TRBJ1-1; 7 bases are shared with TRBD1. The CDR3 runs to 14 residues. V shed 7 bases, J shed 4 bases, and the junction held 9 bases outside the gene matches. From germline, CDR1 is MDHEN and CDR2 SYDVKM. The CDR3 region is CASIGGGRITEAFF. The DNA of the CDR3 is TGTGCCAGCATTGGAGGGGGCAGGATCACTGAAGCTTTCTTT.

Ten or more counts support this clonotype. The rearrangement joins TRBV28 to TRBJ2-7; 7 nucleotides agree with TRBD1. The CDR3 runs 15 residues. Per germline, CDR1 MDHEN and CDR2 SYDVKM. The J segment lost 0 bases and the V segment lost 7 bases, leaving 9 bases of the junction unmatched. The CDR3 DNA is TGTGCCAGCAAGTTCATAGGACAGGACTCCTACGAGCAGTACTTC. It encodes CASKFIGQDSYEQYF.

This clonotype was found many times. The V and J genes are TRBV20-1 and TRBJ1-1; D not resolved. Trimming left V 0 bases short and J 0 bases short, with 5 bases between. The CDR3 has 13 residues. CDR1 DFQATT and CDR2 SNEGSKA come from the germline V gene (reference sequence). CDR3: CSARERVNTEAFF. The CDR3, as DNA: TGCAGTGCTAGAGAGAGGGTGAACACTGAAGCTTTCTTT.

The table lists this clonotype with many counts. This chain joins TRBV11-2 and TRBJ2-3; D gene unclear. Per the germline V gene, CDR1 is SGHAT and CDR2 is FQNNGV. Trimming removed 5 bases from V and 3 bases from J, with 12 bases in between. The CDR3 covers 14 residues. DNA for the CDR3: TGTGCCAGCAGCGCCCCCTTTGGTACAGATACGCAGTATTTT. Residues: CASSAPFGTDTQYF.

This clonotype was counted many times. The chain joins TRBV18 to TRBJ2-5; TRBD1 might be the D (5 bases). The CDR3 totals 14 residues. Germline V gene sequence: CDR1 KGHSH, CDR2 LQKENI. The ends were cut back, 1 base at V and 0 bases at J, with 6 bases in the middle. CDR3 in amino acids: CASSPQGNQETQYF. For the CDR3, the DNA is TGTGCCAGCTCACCACAGGGGAACCAAGAGACCCAGTACTTC.

This clonotype was detected many times. The chain recombines TRBV20-1 with TRBJ2-3; 13 bases fit TRBD2. This CDR3 has 15 amino acids. CDR1 is DFQATT and CDR2 is SNEGSKA in the germline V gene (reference sequence). Trimming removed 5 bases from V and 8 bases from J; junction bases left unmatched: 10. The CDR3 region is CSADPGLAGRGTQYF. The CDR3, as DNA: TGCAGTGCTGACCCGGGACTAGCGGGAAGAGGTACGCAGTATTTT.

This clonotype was counted between two and nine times. The chain links TRBV7-9 to TRBJ1-2, with D hard to call. Germline-derived CDR1 and CDR2 are SEHNR and FQNEAQ (reference sequence). V shed 5 bases and J shed 4 bases, with 8 bases lying between them. The length of the CDR3 is 12 residues. CDR3 nucleotides: TGTGCCAGCAGCGCGCTTTCCTATGGCTACACCTTC. Amino acids: CASSALSYGYTF.

This chain joins TRBV6-1 and TRBJ2-7, with TRBD2 matching over 7 bases. The CDR3 consists of 15 residues. V shed 2 bases and J 2 bases; nucleotides not matched to a gene: 6. Germline V gene lookup returns CDR1 MNHNS and CDR2 SASEGT. DNA of the CDR3: TGTGCCAGCAGTGAACCCGCGGGAGCCCCCTACGAGCAGTACTTC. It translates to CASSEPAGAPYEQYF.

This clonotype was seen repeatedly, ten times or more. The chain has TRBV12-3 or TRBV12-4 and TRBJ2-2; 10 nucleotides align to TRBD2. The CDR3 sequence is 17 residues long. Trimming took 3 bases from V and 4 from J; bases not matched to a gene: 8. The CDR3 DNA follows: TGTGCCAGCAGTTTGCCCCGGCTAGCGGGAGCCACCGGGGAGCTGTTTTTT. Its translation is CASSLPRLAGATGELFF.

This clonotype was observed many times. The chain carries TRBV28 and TRBJ1-1, with 7 bases fitting TRBD1. V shed 5 bases, J shed 1 base, and the junction held 7 bases outside the gene matches. The germline V gene has CDR1 MDHEN and CDR2 SYDVKM. The CDR3 has 15 amino acids. This CDR3 is CASSTHTGENTEAFF. The CDR3 DNA reads as TGTGCCAGCAGTACTCATACAGGGGAGAACACTGAAGCTTTCTTT.

The table lists this clonotype with many counts. The chain is built from TRBV7-2 and TRBJ1-1; no clear D gene. This CDR3 contains 16 residues. Trimming pared 2 bases from V and 1 base from J, leaving 14 bases between. Germline values: CDR1 SGHTA, CDR2 FQGNSA. This CDR3 is CASSLFSVLGNTEAFF. In DNA form, the CDR3 reads TGTGCCAGCAGCTTATTCTCTGTACTCGGGAACACTGAAGCTTTCTTT.